The 15 T cell receptor beta chains below all came from one sample that was sequenced in a study of T cells in Graves' hyperthyroidism and ophthalmopathy. Amplification yielded TCR beta CDR3 regions, with RNA transcripts as the source. HTBI primers drove first-round RT-PCR of the TCR CDR3. TCRdb re-analysed the multiplex PCR reads in MiXCR, keeping a single row per CDR3 protein. The profile shows over 250,000 distinct CDR3 sequences, 15% to 20% of them singletons. Material for sequencing was blood. These receptors all stem from a woman aged 60-75 years with Graves' ophthalmopathy.

There are many counts of this clonotype. The rearrangement links TRBV3-1 to TRBJ2-1, with 15 positions matching TRBD2. J was trimmed by 4 bases and V by 8 bases; bases with no gene match: 6. CDR1 and CDR2 (germline): LGHDT, YNNKEL (reference sequence). This CDR3 is 16 amino acids long. For the CDR3, the DNA is TGTGCCAGCGGACTAGCGGGGGGGCCGACTTACAATGAGCAGTTCTTC. Translated, it gives CASGLAGGPTYNEQFF.

This clonotype was seen more than once but under ten times. The chain recombines TRBV27 with TRBJ2-7, with D perhaps matching TRBD2 (5 bases). This CDR3 has 16 residues. Germline V gene data show CDR1 as MNHEY and CDR2 as SMNVEV (reference sequence). The V gene lost 5 bases and the J gene lost 3 bases, with 20 bases spanning the gap. In DNA, the CDR3 is TGTGCCAGCAGTCCCAGTGGCTTAGGGAGAGGCTACGAGCAGTACTTC. Its protein is CASSPSGLGRGYEQYF.

There are a few counts of this clonotype. This rearrangement joins TRBV7-9 to TRBJ1-4; D ambiguous. CDR3 length equals 12 residues. V was clipped by 5 bases and J by 8 bases, with 9 bases between them. CDR1 is SEHNR, CDR2 FQNEAQ, per germline (reference sequence). CDR3 nucleotides: TGTGCCAGCAGCCCAGCCCGGGAAAAACTGTTTTTT. Translated: CASSPAREKLFF.

This rearrangement joins TRBV19 to TRBJ2-2; tentatively, D is TRBD1 (6 bases). The germline V gene encodes CDR1 LNHDA and CDR2 SQIVND (reference sequence). V was pared by 10 bases and J by 3 bases, with 15 bases between. The CDR3 is 14 residues long. Here the CDR3 DNA reads TGTGCCACCAAACAGGGATGGGACACCGGGGAGCTGTTTTTT. This translates into CATKQGWDTGELFF.

The table lists this clonotype with many counts. The chain links TRBV28 to TRBJ2-1, with D perhaps given as TRBD1 or TRBD2 (5 bases each). Trimming shortened V by 6 bases and J by 8 bases, and 17 bases separated the two germline ends. This CDR3 has 14 amino acids. CDR1 and CDR2 (germline): MDHEN, SYDVKM. CDR3 DNA: TGTGCCAGCAGGGTCCAGGGAGCTTCGGATGAGCAGTTCTTC. This encodes CASRVQGASDEQFF. The full variable domain, in which reference TRBV28 and TRBJ2-1 provide the parts outside the CDR3, is DVKVTQSSRYLVKRTGEKVFLECVQDMDHENMFWYRQDPGLGLRLIYFSYDVKMKEKGDIPEGYSVSREKKERFSLILESASTNQTSMYLCASRVQGASDEQFFGPGTRLTVL.

The chain recombines TRBV20-1 with TRBJ1-1; maybe TRBD1 (5 bases). Germline V gives CDR1 DFQATT, CDR2 SNEGSKA (reference sequence). The CDR3 totals 16 residues. The V gene lost 3 bases and the J gene lost 1 base, with 18 bases spanning the gap. CDR3 DNA sequence: TGCAGTGCTAGGCATCGGGGTCCTACAGGGAACACTGAAGCTTTCTTT. Protein sequence: CSARHRGPTGNTEAFF.

At least ten counts were recorded for this clonotype. The J gene is TRBJ1-2, the V gene TRBV28; 9 bases map to TRBD1. The CDR3 has 14 residues. In germline, CDR1 is MDHEN, CDR2 SYDVKM. Trimming cost V 7 bases and J 4 bases; bases outside gene matches: 7. The CDR3 nucleotides read TGTGCCAGCAAACTACGGGACAGGGTCTATGGCTACACCTTC. This gives the protein CASKLRDRVYGYTF.

This chain connects TRBV9 to TRBJ1-3; weak D call: TRBD1 (5 bases). The CDR3 spans 16 residues. CDR1 SGDLS and CDR2 YYNGEE come from the germline V gene. The V gene lost 5 bases and the J gene lost 0 bases, with 15 bases spanning the gap. The CDR3 reads CASSFQQEFSGNTIYF. The DNA for the CDR3 is TGTGCCAGCAGTTTTCAACAGGAGTTCTCTGGAAACACCATATATTTT.

Details on this clonotype: The junction and the germline gene differ at one end; a read error may be behind it. This rearrangement joins TRBV6-5 to TRBJ2-1, with 12 bases lining up with TRBD2. The CDR3 consists of 22 residues. Germline V gene lookup returns CDR1 MNHEY and CDR2 SVGAGI. CDR3 coding DNA: TGTGCCAGCAGTTACGATTTCTATATAACTAGCGGGGGGAAGAGCTCCTACAATGAGCGGTTCTTC. This encodes CASSYDFYITSGGKSSYNERFF.

This chain joins TRBV27 and TRBJ2-5; weak D call: TRBD2 (6 bases). The germline gives CDR1 MNHEY, CDR2 SMNVEV (reference sequence). The V gene lost 1 base and the J gene lost 7 bases, with 16 bases spanning the gap. CDR3 size: 15 residues. The CDR3 sequence: CASSLLAGQRGTQYF. CDR3 bases: TGTGCCAGCAGTTTATTGGCGGGGCAACGGGGGACCCAGTACTTC.

Many counts were recorded for this clonotype. The V gene is TRBV2, the J gene TRBJ2-6, with 11 bases matching TRBD1. The trim removed 11 bases at V and 0 bases at J, leaving 6 bases unmatched. Per germline, CDR1 SNHLY and CDR2 FYNNEI. The CDR3 is 16 amino acids. The CDR3 DNA sequence: TGTGCCGGACAGGGGGCATTTGGCTCTGGGGCCAACGTCCTGACTTTC. It is translated as CAGQGAFGSGANVLTF.

The chain has TRBV10-2 and TRBJ2-4; D is ambiguous. Germline V gene data show CDR1 as WSHSY and CDR2 as SAAADI. Trimming removed 6 bases at V and 9 bases at J, with 18 bases between. This CDR3 contains 14 residues. Written as DNA, the CDR3 is TGCGCCAGCAGCGATCCTAGGGTTTCTGGCATTCAGTACTTC. This gives the protein CASSDPRVSGIQYF.

This clonotype came up a few times. The genes are TRBV19 and TRBJ1-5; D not certain. The length of the CDR3 is 13 residues. The V and J ends lost 5 bases and 10 bases respectively, with 15 bases between them. Germline CDR1 and CDR2: LNHDA and SQIVND (reference sequence). CDR3 DNA sequence: TGTGCCAGTAGTTATAAGAGTATGGATCCCCAGCATTTT. Translation: CASSYKSMDPQHF.

This clonotype was recorded many times. This sequence joins TRBV29-1 and TRBJ1-2, with no clear D. The CDR3 sequence is 11 residues long. Trimming took 4 bases from V and 8 from J, leaving 11 bases between them. Germline CDR1 is SQVTM and CDR2 is ANQGSEA. DNA of the CDR3: TGCAGCGTTGCTGAGGCTCGGGGCTACACCTTC. This gives the protein CSVAEARGYTF.

This clonotype was counted many times. The chain combines TRBV20-1 with TRBJ2-5; possible D gene TRBD1, 7 bases. The CDR3 runs 17 residues. Trimming shortened V by 3 bases and J by 6 bases, and 26 bases separated the two germline ends. Germline V lookup: CDR1 DFQATT, CDR2 SNEGSKA (reference sequence). The CDR3 sequence: CSARDIRQGGLKKTQYF. CDR3 nucleotides: TGCAGTGCTAGGGACATCCGACAGGGAGGATTGAAAAAGACCCAGTACTTC.